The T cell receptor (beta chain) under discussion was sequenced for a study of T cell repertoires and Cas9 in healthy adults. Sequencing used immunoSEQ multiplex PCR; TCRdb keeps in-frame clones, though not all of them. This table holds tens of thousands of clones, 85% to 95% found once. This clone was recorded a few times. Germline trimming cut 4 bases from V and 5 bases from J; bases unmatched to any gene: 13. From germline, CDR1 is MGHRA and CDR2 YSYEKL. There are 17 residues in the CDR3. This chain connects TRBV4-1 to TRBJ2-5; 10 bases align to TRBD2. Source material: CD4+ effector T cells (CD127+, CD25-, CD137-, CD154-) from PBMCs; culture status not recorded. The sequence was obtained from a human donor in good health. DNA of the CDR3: TGCGCCAGCAGCCCCCTCGGACTAGCGGCGATCGGGGAGACCCAGTACTTC. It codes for CASSPLGLAAIGETQYF.